Given below is one T cell receptor beta chain in context. Authors' analysis steps: Counts of nucleated cells, estimated from reference gene primer amplification, were obtained. Clones were read by immunoSEQ multiplex PCR, and TCRdb kept only the in-frame ones, dropping some. The V and J calls and clone size were taken over from that table, and D and trimming were inferred from the DNA. The sample consists of some 360,000 clones, roughly 86% of them appearing once. The CDR3 contains 13 residues. CDR1 is LGHDT and CDR2 is YNNKEL in the germline V gene (reference sequence). V lost 3 bases and J 4 bases, leaving 10 bases between the germline ends. Patients from Seattle were sampled longitudinally, starting during active infection. These data are taken from a study of blood T cell repertoires in COVID-19. Study summary: The United States, Italy and Spain supplied acute and convalescent COVID-19 samples. T cells, B-cell-depleted T cells, or PBMCs provided the cDNA or gDNA that served as material.

This TCR derives from a woman aged 60-70 years with COVID-19, enrolled during active disease. The V gene is TRBV3-1 (or the pseudogene TRBV3-2), the J gene TRBJ2-7; no firm D call. Material for sequencing was peripheral blood. Written as DNA, the CDR3 is TGTGCCAGCAGCCAGCGGAGAACATACGAGCAGTACTTC. This gives the protein CASSQRRTYEQYF.